This T cell receptor beta chain was sequenced during a study of CD8 T cells in Susac syndrome. Germline-derived CDR1 and CDR2 are KGHSH and LQKENI. The CDR3 consists of 13 residues. V lost 4 bases and J 8 bases, leaving 14 bases between the germline ends. Reverse transcription of about 0.5 to 1 ug RNA used random hexamers. immunoSEQ multiplex PCR amplified TCR beta CDR3 across 54 Vbeta, 13 Jbeta. In TCRdb, the immunoSEQ multiplex PCR reads were re-called with MiXCR into one record per CDR3 protein. The data contain approximately 70,000 distinct CDR3 sequences, 96% of them seen just once; the ten biggest clones take up around 0.11%. CD8+ and CD4+ T cells from blood underwent TCR beta sequencing, which was carried out in a high-throughput format. TEMRA cells underwent FACS enrichment and CD8+ and CD4+ T cells underwent negative isolation.

The sequencing sample was made of CD4+ T cells from PBMCs. The clonotype was recovered from a human donor with multiple sclerosis. The chain has TRBV18 and TRBJ1-1; tentatively, D is TRBD1 (6 bases). The CDR3 sequence: CASSQNRAREAFF. CDR3 nucleotides: TGTGCCAGCTCACAGAACAGGGCCCGGGAAGCTTTCTTT. Together with reference TRBV18 and TRBJ1-1, the CDR3 gives the full variable domain: NAGVMQNPRHLVRRRGQEARLRCSPMKGHSHVYWYRQLPEEGLKFMVYLQKENIIDESGMPKERFSAEFPKEGPSILRIQQVVRGDSAAYFCASSQNRAREAFFGQGTRLTVV.